This TCR beta chain is from a study of T cells in Graves' hyperthyroidism and ophthalmopathy. As concerns this clonotype: A read error may explain this, as a much larger clone is one base away.

The CDR3 regions of TCR beta were amplified from RNA transcripts. Carried out on the TCR CDR3, a first-round RT-PCR used the HTBI primer set. One entry per CDR3 protein, called by TCRdb with MiXCR from the multiplex PCR reads. The sample yields about 560,000 distinct CDR3 sequences, about 43% seen once. Germline values: CDR1 SQVTM, CDR2 ANQGSEA. Trimming shortened V by 6 bases and J by 11 bases, and 17 bases separated the two germline ends. The length of the CDR3 is 12 residues. The V and J genes are TRBV29-1 and TRBJ1-5, with TRBD1 as a possible D gene (6 bases). The source of this sequence is a woman aged 18-35 years with Graves' hyperthyroidism. The sample was peripheral blood or thyroid tissue (not recorded which). CDR3 nucleotides: TGCAGCGTAGGTAACAGGGACCAGGCCCAGCATTTT. Its translation is CSVGNRDQAQHF. Complete variable domain (other parts from reference TRBV29-1 and TRBJ1-5): SAVISQKPSRDICQRGTSLTIQCQVDSQVTMMFWYRQQPGQSLTLIATANQGSEATYESGFVIDKFPISRPNLTFSTLTVSNMSPEDSSIYLCSVGNRDQAQHFGDGTRLSIL.